This T cell receptor (beta chain) was sequenced during a study of blood T cell repertoires in COVID-19. Study information: In each case, the material was cDNA or gDNA derived from T cells, B-cell-depleted T cells, or PBMCs.

Per the original data handling: The authors estimated nucleated cell counts from reference gene primer amplification. Profiling relied on immunoSEQ multiplex PCR, and the TCRdb table lists in-frame clones only, not all of them. V, J and clone size are taken as reported in that table, and D and trimming were inferred from the DNA itself. Of under 300,000 clones in the sample, roughly nine tenths were seen once. The germline CDR1 and CDR2 sequences are LNHDA and SQIVND (reference sequence). The CDR3 runs 14 residues. Trimming took 3 bases from V and 0 from J, leaving 9 bases between them. Recruited during active infection, patients (from Seattle) were subsequently followed longitudinally.

The chain has TRBV19 and TRBJ2-7; the D is unclear. What was sequenced was peripheral blood. The clonotype comes from a young woman with COVID-19, enrolled during active disease. CDR3 region: CASSIGPDSYEQYF. DNA of the CDR3: TGTGCCAGTAGTATTGGTCCAGACTCCTACGAGCAGTACTTC.